These 21 T cell receptor beta chains were all obtained from the same sample, sequenced in a study of spatial heterogeneity in lung cancer. Time point noted: sample taken at primary tumor resection. No cells were sorted before sequencing. The whole RNA sequenced was extracted from tumor, nontumor lung or frozen PBMC. In TCRdb, the 5' RACE reads were re-called with MiXCR into one record per CDR3 protein. The sample lists 30,000 to 45,000 distinct CDR3 sequences, around 7.2% seen once, with 25% to 35% in the top ten. The sequenced sample was PBMCs, obtained at surgery. These receptors came from a male donor with early-stage non-small cell lung cancer.

This clonotype was counted at least ten times. The chain links TRBV6-6 to TRBJ2-1; the D gene is possibly TRBD2 (6 bases). The germline CDR1 and CDR2 sequences are MNHNY and SVGAGI (reference sequence). The ends were cut back, 0 bases at V and 6 bases at J, with 18 bases in the middle. The CDR3 has 17 amino acids. CDR3 DNA sequence: TGTGCCAGCAGTTACTCTACGGGGAGGATGGGTCGCAATGAGCAGTTCTTC. Protein sequence: CASSYSTGRMGRNEQFF.

This clonotype has more than one count but fewer than ten. The V and J genes are TRBV10-3 and TRBJ2-1; D is ambiguous. The CDR3 runs to 14 residues. CDR1 and CDR2 from the germline V gene are ENHRY and SYGVKD. V was cut by 6 bases and J by 3 bases, with 12 bases left in between. The CDR3 reads CAISFSDVYNEQFF. The DNA of the CDR3 is TGTGCCATCAGCTTTTCGGACGTCTACAATGAGCAGTTCTTC.

This clonotype occurred many times. The gene calls are TRBV12-5 and TRBJ2-1; TRBD2 matches 14 bases. CDR3 length equals 19 residues. Germline CDR1 is LGHNT and CDR2 is FRNRAP. V trimming: 2 bases; J trimming: 1 base; junction bases outside the gene matches: 7. The CDR3 loop reads CASGLQPRTSGRSYNEQFF. The CDR3 region has the DNA TGTGCTAGTGGTTTGCAACCCCGGACTAGCGGGAGGTCCTACAATGAGCAGTTCTTC.

V is TRBV7-3 and J is TRBJ2-5; either TRBD1 or TRBD2 may fit D (6 bases each). The V end was cut by 5 bases, the J end by 5 bases, with 18 bases between. Germline V gene sequence: CDR1 SGHTA, CDR2 FQGTGA. The CDR3 runs to 15 residues. The CDR3 protein is CASSPQTGGGETQYF. CDR3 in DNA: TGTGCCAGCAGCCCCCAGACAGGAGGGGGGGAGACCCAGTACTTC.

The rearrangement joins TRBV20-1 to TRBJ2-3, with 9 bases aligning to TRBD2. The V gene end was trimmed by 7 bases and the J gene end by 3 bases; junction bases not matched to a gene: 11. The CDR3 loop spans 15 amino acids. CDR1 and CDR2 (germline): DFQATT, SNEGSKA (reference sequence). The CDR3 nucleotides read TGCAGTGTACTGCGGGAGGGCCGTGGGACAGATACGCAGTATTTT. Its translation: CSVLREGRGTDTQYF.

This clonotype was recorded many times. The rearrangement links TRBV7-9 to TRBJ1-1, with a weak D call TRBD1 (5 bases). Deletions cut 4 bases from V and 0 bases from J, with 9 bases between. The CDR3 contains 14 residues. CDR1 and CDR2 (germline): SEHNR, FQNEAQ (reference sequence). CDR3 protein: CASSSWGLNTEAFF. CDR3 nucleotides: TGTGCCAGCAGCTCTTGGGGACTGAACACTGAAGCTTTCTTT.

This clonotype was observed many times. This chain links TRBV25-1 with TRBJ2-7; unclear D gene. Trimming stripped 1 base from V and 7 bases from J, with 8 bases between. The CDR3 runs to 12 residues. CDR1 and CDR2 from the germline V gene are MGHDK and SYGVNS. The CDR3 bases are TGTGCCAGCAGTGAATCCACCCGGGAGCAGTACTTC. This gives the protein CASSESTREQYF.

At least ten counts were recorded for this clonotype. CDR3 bases: TGTGCCAGCAGTTTATGGCTAGCGGGCACAGATACGCAGTATTTT. Translated: CASSLWLAGTDTQYF. The chain joins TRBV12-3 or TRBV12-4 to TRBJ2-3; 7 bases are a match to TRBD2. The CDR3 spans 15 residues. The trim removed 2 bases at V and 1 base at J, leaving 3 bases unmatched.

J is TRBJ2-7 and V is TRBV6-6; D gene uncertain. The germline CDR1 and CDR2 sequences are MNHNY and SVGAGI (reference sequence). This CDR3 contains 12 residues. Trimming removed 6 bases from V and 7 bases from J, with 13 bases in between. The CDR3 DNA reads TGTGCCAGCAGCCCCCGGGCTACGGAGCAGTACGTC. This gives the protein CASSPRATEQYV.

This clonotype was detected ten times or more. The chain carries TRBV29-1 and TRBJ2-1, with 15 bases lining up with TRBD2. Germline trimming cut 7 bases from V and 4 bases from J; bases unmatched to any gene: 14. The CDR3 covers 18 residues. CDR1 and CDR2 from the germline V gene are SQVTM and ANQGSEA. The CDR3 reads CSDAAFGTSGGPYNEQFF. CDR3 DNA sequence: TGCAGCGATGCAGCGTTCGGGACTAGCGGGGGGCCTTACAATGAGCAGTTCTTC.

The chain's CDR3 is CASSSGLITGYF. DNA of the CDR3: TGTGCCAGCAGTTCCGGACTCATTACGGGGTACTTC. J is TRBJ2-7 and V is TRBV12-3 or TRBV12-4; possibly TRBD2 for D (5 bases). The CDR3 is 12 amino acids. The V gene lost 4 bases and the J gene lost 12 bases, with 16 bases spanning the gap.

The rearrangement links TRBV30 to TRBJ1-1; D remains ambiguous. The V and J ends lost 7 bases and 4 bases respectively, with 13 bases between them. The length of the CDR3 is 12 residues. Germline V lookup: CDR1 GTSNPN, CDR2 SVGIG (reference sequence). The CDR3 DNA is TGTGCCTCCGACATGAGTGGCACTGAAGCTTTCTTT. Protein: CASDMSGTEAFF.

V and J are TRBV10-3 and TRBJ2-2, with 8 bases aligning to TRBD1. CDR3 length equals 15 residues. V lost 3 bases to trimming and J lost 7 bases; unmatched junction nucleotides: 7. Germline CDR1 is ENHRY and CDR2 is SYGVKD. CDR3: CAISDSTGAGGELFF. CDR3 nucleotide sequence: TGTGCCATCAGTGATTCGACAGGGGCCGGCGGGGAGCTGTTTTTT.

This clonotype has ten or more counts. The rearrangement links TRBV2 to TRBJ1-6; D unresolved. CDR1 SNHLY and CDR2 FYNNEI come from the germline V gene. The V end was cut by 2 bases, the J end by 0 bases, with 8 bases between. CDR3 length: 16 amino acids. The CDR3 reads CASSEFESSYNSPLHF. The DNA for the CDR3 is TGTGCCAGCAGTGAATTTGAGAGCTCCTATAATTCACCCCTCCACTTT.

The rearrangement links TRBV30 to TRBJ2-7, with D unresolved. The germline V gene encodes CDR1 GTSNPN and CDR2 SVGIG (reference sequence). The CDR3 is made up of 11 amino acids. Trimming took 5 bases from V and 1 from J, leaving 6 bases between them. The CDR3 here is CAWARSYEQYF. DNA of the CDR3: TGTGCCTGGGCTAGATCCTACGAGCAGTACTTC.

This clonotype appeared a few times. The gene calls are TRBV3-1 and TRBJ1-1, with D unresolved. Trimming stripped 2 bases from V and 3 bases from J, with 13 bases between. The germline V gene has CDR1 LGHDT and CDR2 YNNKEL (reference sequence). This CDR3 is built from 15 residues. Here the CDR3 reads CASSQRGDRDTEAFF. DNA of the CDR3: TGTGCCAGCAGCCAACGAGGAGATCGTGACACTGAAGCTTTCTTT.

This clonotype was seen many times. The chain joins TRBV14 to TRBJ2-2; D remains ambiguous. The germline V gene encodes CDR1 SGHDN and CDR2 FVKESK. Trimming left V 2 bases short and J 5 bases short, with 9 bases between. The CDR3 contains 14 residues. The CDR3 reads CASSQIEFTGELFF. The DNA for the CDR3 is TGTGCCAGCAGCCAAATTGAGTTTACCGGGGAGCTGTTTTTT.

The CDR3 DNA reads TGTGCCAGCGGGAGGGATGAGCAGTTCTTC. It codes for CASGRDEQFF. V and J are TRBV9 and TRBJ2-1; 7 bases match TRBD2. Germline V CDR1 and CDR2: SGDLS, YYNGEE. The ends lost 7 bases at V and 8 bases at J; junction bases unmatched: 0. The CDR3 is made up of 10 amino acids.

This clonotype was counted only a few times. The chain is built from TRBV21-1 and TRBJ1-4. TRBV21-1 is listed as a pseudogene. The length of the CDR3 is 13 residues. The CDR3 reads CARRASTNEKLFF. Written as DNA, the CDR3 is TGTGCCAGGCGTGCGAGTACTAATGAAAAACTGTTTTTT.

The CDR3 DNA is TGTGCCAGCAGCCCAGGGGGGATTGGGTTAGAGCAGTACGTC. It translates to CASSPGGIGLEQYV. V gene TRBV6-1 combines with J gene TRBJ2-7; a weak D match, TRBD1 (7 bases). V lost 6 bases and J lost 7, with 19 bases in between. Germline-derived CDR1 and CDR2 are MNHNS and SASEGT. The CDR3 is 14 residues long.

In this sample, this clonotype turned up many times. The chain couples TRBV29-1 to TRBJ2-3; D is unresolved. The V end was cut by 2 bases, the J end by 4 bases, with 10 bases between. Germline V gene lookup returns CDR1 SQVTM and CDR2 ANQGSEA. The CDR3 covers 13 residues. CDR3: CSVEKIAPDTQYF. DNA for the CDR3: TGCAGCGTTGAAAAGATAGCTCCAGATACGCAGTATTTT.